This TCR beta chain was sequenced for a study of CD8 T cells in Susac syndrome. Looked up from germline, CDR1 is LGHNA and CDR2 is YSLEER. Trimming took 0 bases from V and 5 from J, leaving 5 bases between them. There are 13 residues in the CDR3. An amount of RNA that ranged from roughly 0.45 to 1 ug was reverse transcribed with random hexamers. TCRdb reprocessed the immunoSEQ multiplex PCR reads with MiXCR, giving one entry per CDR3 protein. Altogether a few hundred thousand distinct CDR3 sequences are present, approximately 94% being singletons, with the ten largest covering 0.15%. The rearrangement links TRBV4-3 to TRBJ1-3; D is unclear. The sequenced sample was CD4+ T cells from PBMCs. The sequence came from a human donor with Susac syndrome. CDR3 DNA sequence: TGCGCCAGCAGCCAAGAAAGGAGAAACACCATATATTTT. It translates to CASSQERRNTIYF.